Listed below are T cell receptor beta chains from one sample, sequenced in a study of cytomegalovirus exposure and HLA in healthy donors. Profiling relied on immunoSEQ multiplex PCR, and the TCRdb table lists in-frame clones only, not all of them. The sample yields about 120,000 clones, about 85% seen once. Sequenced material: PBMCs. These receptors all stem from a man younger than 35 in good health and CMV-seropositive. The CDR3 runs from the conserved cysteine through the conserved F or W. The D gene is left open where the match is weak. Clone sizes are given selectively: once, few, many, or a class where the clone is expanded.

DNA: TGTGCCAGCAGCCCCGGAGCGGGGGCTACAGATACGCAGTATTTT
CDR3: CASSPGAGATDTQYF
D: TRBD2
size: NA
J: TRBJ2-3
V: TRBV6-4

DNA: TGTGCCAGCAGCTATGGCAGGCGTAGCAATCAGCCCCAGCATTTT
CDR3: CASSYGRRSNQPQHF
D: NA
size: NA
J: TRBJ1-5
V: TRBV7-8

DNA: TGTGCCAGCAGCGTAGGGGGCGGCATCTATGGCTACACCTTC
CDR3: CASSVGGGIYGYTF
D: NA
size: NA
J: TRBJ1-2
V: TRBV9

DNA: TGCGCCAGCAGCCCGGGGACAGGGGGCAGGGAGCCCCAGCATTTT
CDR3: CASSPGTGGREPQHF
D: TRBD1
size: once
J: TRBJ1-5
V: TRBV5-1

DNA: TGTGCCAGCAGTGACTTCAGGCTTAATGAAAAACTGTTTTTT
CDR3: CASSDFRLNEKLFF
D: NA
size: NA
J: TRBJ1-4
V: TRBV6-1

DNA: TGCGCCAGCAGCCAGGTGGACAGGGGTTACAATGAGCAGTTCTTC
CDR3: CASSQVDRGYNEQFF
D: TRBD1
size: once
J: TRBJ2-1
V: TRBV4-3

DNA: TGTGCCAGCAGGGGGGGTGGCTATGGCTACACCTTC
CDR3: CASRGGGYGYTF
D: NA
size: NA
J: TRBJ1-2
V: TRBV28

DNA: TGTGCCACCAGCTTTGGCCCCAGGGAGCAGTTCTTC
CDR3: CATSFGPREQFF
D: NA
size: NA
J: TRBJ2-1
V: TRBV15

DNA: TGTGCCAGCAGCATCTCAGGGAATGAAAAACTGTTTTTT
CDR3: CASSISGNEKLFF
D: NA
size: NA
J: TRBJ1-4
V: TRBV7-2

DNA: TGTGCCAGCAGTTCATACGGGGGGACAGGGGCCAACGTCCTGACTTTC
CDR3: CASSSYGGTGANVLTF
D: NA
size: NA
J: TRBJ2-6
V: TRBV27

DNA: TGCGCCAGCAGCCAAGAGGGACAGGGAGACAATGAGCAGTTCTTC
CDR3: CASSQEGQGDNEQFF
D: TRBD1
size: NA
J: TRBJ2-1
V: TRBV4-1

DNA: TGTGCCAGCAGCTCGGGGGAGACCCAGTACTTC
CDR3: CASSSGETQYF
D: NA
size: NA
J: TRBJ2-5
V: TRBV7-8

DNA: TGTGCCAGCAGTGAATATCAGGGGGCCCTTAATGAAAAACTGTTTTTT
CDR3: CASSEYQGALNEKLFF
D: TRBD1
size: NA
J: TRBJ1-4
V: TRBV6-1